The T cell receptor beta chain under discussion was sequenced for a study of PD-1 blockade in classical Hodgkin lymphoma. Study-level information: Treatment was intravenous nivolumab, 3 mg/kg every 2 weeks, until progression.

This clone was detected only a few times. Its antigen remains unidentified. General study findings and limits: A significant rise in TCR diversity by C4D1 was seen for CD4+ but not CD8+ cells.

Libraries were prepared by immunoSEQ multiplex PCR; TCRdb keeps only in-frame clonotypes and omits some of them. The sample contains roughly 19,000 clones, 88% of which appear only once. The germline gives CDR1 SEHNR, CDR2 FQNEAQ (reference sequence). With 5 bases clipped from V and 0 bases from J, the junction kept 7 bases outside the gene matches. The CDR3 loop spans 17 amino acids. Time point: cycle 4 day 1 (C4D1), after 6 weeks of nivolumab. There was relapse after autologous stem cell transplantation in every patient, and there was variation in brentuximab vedotin exposure. Magnetic negative selection, applied to thawed PBMCs, was used to isolate the CD8+ T cells.

The input for sequencing was CD8+ T cells from blood, taken before the fourth cycle of nivolumab. This clonotype was sampled from a human donor with classical Hodgkin lymphoma. V usage is TRBV7-9 and J usage is TRBJ1-3; 10 positions match TRBD1. The CDR3 bases are TGTGCCAGCAGCCTGACGGACAGGGGGGCCTCTGGAAACACCATATATTTT. Translating it yields CASSLTDRGASGNTIYF.